These 26 T cell receptor beta chains came from one sample sequenced in a study of blood T cell repertoires in COVID-19. Some clones are missing from TCRdb's copy, which holds only in-frame ones; the method was immunoSEQ multiplex PCR. This table has 120,000 or so clones, about 85% appearing once. The sample comprised peripheral blood. Receptors were obtained from an elderly woman with acute or convalescent COVID-19.

V and J are TRBV7-9 and TRBJ1-3; D is perhaps TRBD1 (6 bases). V was trimmed by 4 bases and J by 0 bases, leaving 19 bases between them. The length of the CDR3 is 18 residues. Germline V gene data show CDR1 as SEHNR and CDR2 as FQNEAQ (reference sequence). The CDR3 loop is CASSSRGTHMSSGNTIYF. CDR3 coding DNA: TGTGCCAGCAGCTCCAGGGGCACACACATGAGCTCTGGAAACACCATATATTTT.

The genes are TRBV6-6 and TRBJ1-3; 9 bases fit TRBD1. In germline, CDR1 is MNHNY, CDR2 SVGAGI (reference sequence). V lost 7 bases to trimming and J lost 3 bases; unmatched junction nucleotides: 7. This CDR3 is built from 15 residues. CDR3 sequence reads: CASTSGQGLGNTIYF. The CDR3 DNA reads as TGTGCCAGCACCTCTGGACAGGGGCTTGGAAACACCATATATTTT.

This chain joins TRBV5-1 and TRBJ1-2; 9 bases agree with TRBD1. The CDR3 covers 12 residues. Germline CDR1 is SGHRS and CDR2 is YFSETQ. The V and J ends lost 4 bases and 8 bases, in that order; junction bases with no gene match: 3. The CDR3 nucleotides are TGCGCCAGCAGCCCGGACAGGGGCGGCTACACCTTC. It encodes CASSPDRGGYTF.

This chain uses TRBV2 with TRBJ2-5; 8 bases align to TRBD2. Germline V gene lookup returns CDR1 SNHLY and CDR2 FYNNEI. Germline trimming cut 4 bases from V and 5 bases from J; bases unmatched to any gene: 3. This CDR3 contains 13 residues. The CDR3 DNA sequence: TGTGCCAGCAGTGCCGAGCGGGAGGAGACCCAGTACTTC. This translates into CASSAEREETQYF.

The CDR3 sequence is CASSFGERGAEAFF. DNA of the CDR3: TGCGCCAGCAGCTTTGGGGAAAGGGGTGCTGAAGCTTTCTTT. The rearrangement links TRBV5-1 to TRBJ1-1, with D possibly being TRBD1 (5 bases). Germline assignment: CDR1 SGHRS and CDR2 YFSETQ. Deletions cut 2 bases from V and 6 bases from J, with 14 bases between. The CDR3 length is 14 residues.

This clone was counted once. The chain combines TRBV19 with TRBJ1-2; D remains unclear. Germline-derived CDR1 and CDR2 are LNHDA and SQIVND (reference sequence). CDR3 length: 12 residues. The V end lost 1 base, the J end lost 6 bases, and 6 bases lay between the germline ends. CDR3 region: CASSIGLDGYTF. The CDR3 DNA reads as TGTGCCAGTAGTATAGGGCTAGATGGCTACACCTTC.

The chain is built from TRBV7-3 and TRBJ1-1; TRBD1 matches 8 bases. Germline trimming cut 1 base from V and 10 bases from J; bases unmatched to any gene: 11. Germline V gives CDR1 SGHTA, CDR2 FQGTGA. The CDR3 totals 15 residues. The CDR3 reads CASSLRGPPTGGAFF. The CDR3 nucleotides read TGTGCCAGCAGCTTAAGAGGGCCCCCCACAGGGGGAGCTTTCTTT.

The chain has TRBV19 and TRBJ2-1; no firm D call. The CDR3 totals 17 residues. Germline V gives CDR1 LNHDA, CDR2 SQIVND (reference sequence). V lost 2 bases, J lost 3 bases, and 17 bases lay in between. CDR3 amino acids: CASSIKFVAASYNEQFF. The CDR3, as DNA: TGTGCCAGTAGTATAAAGTTCGTGGCGGCGAGCTACAATGAGCAGTTCTTC.

V usage is TRBV18 and J usage is TRBJ1-3; 9 nucleotides align to TRBD1. The ends lost 5 bases at V and 14 bases at J; junction bases unmatched: 16. Germline values: CDR1 KGHSH, CDR2 LQKENI. The CDR3 totals 15 residues. The CDR3 nucleotides read TGTGCCAGCTCATCGTCCGGGACAGGGAAGGGATTTGTATATTTT. Translating it yields CASSSSGTGKGFVYF.

This clone was picked up a small number of times. The rearrangement joins TRBV7-8 to TRBJ1-5; a possible D gene is TRBD1 (6 bases). Per germline, CDR1 SGHVS and CDR2 FQNEAQ. The length of the CDR3 is 17 residues. V was shortened by 6 bases and J by 2 bases, with 20 bases between the two germline ends. The CDR3 bases are TGTGCCAGCAGGAGCTCAGACGGGGGGCCCGGCAATCAGCCCCAGCATTTT. This translates into CASRSSDGGPGNQPQHF.

The CDR3 DNA reads TGTGCCAGCAGCTTGACAGGGGGCGAGGTGGACTACACCTTC. Translation gives CASSLTGGEVDYTF. The rearrangement uses TRBV5-5 and TRBJ1-2, with 9 bases aligning to TRBD1. The CDR3 is 14 residues long. Unmatched junction bases numbered 8, after V lost 1 base and J lost 10 bases. CDR1 and CDR2 from the germline V gene are SGHKS and YYEKEE (reference sequence).

The chain is built from TRBV7-2 and TRBJ2-5; D may be TRBD2 (7 bases). CDR3 size: 14 residues. Between the trimmed V and J ends, which lost 7 bases and 5 bases, there was a span of 17 bases. The germline V gene has CDR1 SGHTA and CDR2 FQGNSA. The CDR3 is CASTPSGGQETQYF. CDR3 DNA sequence: TGTGCCAGCACTCCTTCGGGGGGCCAGGAGACCCAGTACTTC.

The chain carries TRBV6-4 and TRBJ1-5; D might be TRBD1 (6 bases). The CDR3 sequence is 15 residues long. Germline CDR1 reads MRHNA; CDR2 reads SNTAGT. V was cut by 3 bases and J by 4 bases, with 13 bases left in between. CDR3 loop: CASSESYGTNQPQHF. The DNA of the CDR3 is TGTGCCAGCAGTGAGTCGTACGGGACAAATCAGCCCCAGCATTTT.

This rearrangement joins TRBV7-9 to TRBJ2-3, with D possibly TRBD1 on 6 matching bases. The CDR3 totals 14 residues. CDR1 SEHNR and CDR2 FQNEAQ come from the germline V gene (reference sequence). Trimming removed 7 bases at V and 11 bases at J, with 22 bases between. In nucleotides, the CDR3 is TGTGCCAGCAACAGCCCGGACAGATCCTTTATGCAGTATTTT. It codes for CASNSPDRSFMQYF.

The rearrangement uses TRBV19 and TRBJ2-2, with 9 bases that match TRBD1. With 5 bases clipped from V and 4 bases from J, the junction kept 5 bases outside the gene matches. The CDR3 is 15 amino acids. Germline V lookup: CDR1 LNHDA, CDR2 SQIVND (reference sequence). In DNA form, the CDR3 reads TGTGCCAGTAGTCTTACAGGGGGCAGCACCGGGGAGCTGTTTTTT. Amino acids: CASSLTGGSTGELFF. The full variable domain, rest sourced from reference TRBV19 and TRBJ2-2, is DGGITQSPKYLFRKEGQNVTLSCEQNLNHDAMYWYRQDPGQGLRLIYYSQIVNDFQKGDIAEGYSVSREKKESFPLTVTSAQKNPTAFYLCASSLTGGSTGELFFGEGSRLTVL.

This chain connects TRBV9 to TRBJ1-6; D unresolved. The V gene lost 4 bases and the J gene lost 8 bases, with 7 bases spanning the gap. The CDR3 has 12 amino acids. The germline V gene has CDR1 SGDLS and CDR2 YYNGEE. CDR3 in amino acids: CASSPEHSPLHF. The CDR3 bases are TGTGCCAGCAGCCCGGAGCATTCACCCCTCCACTTT. The whole variable domain, remainder taken from reference TRBV9 and TRBJ1-6, is DSGVTQTPKHLITATGQRVTLRCSPRSGDLSVYWYQQSLDQGLQFLIQYYNGEERAKGNILERFSAQQFPDLHSELNLSSLELGDSALYFCASSPEHSPLHFGNGTRLTVT.

This sequence joins TRBV11-2 and TRBJ1-4; D gene unclear. Germline V gene data show CDR1 as SGHAT and CDR2 as FQNNGV. The CDR3 loop spans 15 amino acids. The V and J ends lost 6 bases and 0 bases respectively, with 11 bases between them. CDR3 DNA sequence: TGTGCCAGCAGGGCGGGTCTCTCAACTAATGAAAAACTGTTTTTT. Its translation is CASRAGLSTNEKLFF.

The chain couples TRBV12-1 to TRBJ2-1; TRBD2 is the table's D call, not checked against the DNA. TRBV12-1 is a pseudogene locus. CDR3 size: 15 residues. CDR3 DNA: TGTGCCATCACGCCTAACGGGGGGGGCTACAATGAGCAGTTCTTC. Its translation is CAITPNGGGYNEQFF.

The rearrangement joins TRBV6-1 to TRBJ1-3, with 9 bases lining up with TRBD1. This CDR3 spans 17 amino acids. Germline CDR1 is MNHNS and CDR2 is SASEGT. With 2 bases clipped from V and 5 bases from J, the junction kept 10 bases outside the gene matches. In DNA, the CDR3 is TGTGCCAGCAGTGAAACCGGACAGGGGATCGGAAGAAACACCATATATTTT. It yields the protein CASSETGQGIGRNTIYF.

The chain has TRBV5-1 and TRBJ2-5; 7 bases line up with TRBD1. Germline assignment: CDR1 SGHRS and CDR2 YFSETQ. Trimming removed 4 bases from V and 4 bases from J; junction bases left unmatched: 4. This CDR3 has 13 residues. The CDR3 bases are TGCGCCAGCAGCCGAGAGGGGGCAGAGACCCAGTACTTC. Translation: CASSREGAETQYF.

The chain uses TRBV18 and TRBJ2-7; TRBD1 might be the D (6 bases). Deletions cut 4 bases from V and 7 bases from J, with 17 bases between. The CDR3 sequence is 14 residues long. CDR1 is KGHSH, CDR2 LQKENI, per germline. CDR3 sequence (DNA): TGTGCCAGCTCACTCTCGGGACAACTTAAGGAGCAGTACTTC. This gives the protein CASSLSGQLKEQYF.

The CDR3 DNA is TGTGCCAGTAGTAGACACAGTAGCAATCAGCCCCAGCATTTT. Protein: CASSRHSSNQPQHF. The J gene is TRBJ1-5, the V gene TRBV19; no clear D gene. Germline CDR1 is LNHDA and CDR2 is SQIVND (reference sequence). V lost 4 bases, J lost 0 bases, and 7 bases lay in between. The CDR3 is 14 residues long.

The J gene is TRBJ2-5, the V gene TRBV4-2; 7 bases fit TRBD1. The CDR3 loop spans 14 amino acids. Germline V gene data show CDR1 as LGHNA and CDR2 as YNFKEQ. V shed 3 bases, J shed 1 base, and the junction held 2 bases outside the gene matches. Here the CDR3 DNA reads TGTGCCAGCAGCCAGGGGACAGCCCAAGAGACCCAGTACTTC. Amino acids: CASSQGTAQETQYF.

The table lists this clone with a few counts. This rearrangement joins TRBV2 to TRBJ1-1; 8 bases map to TRBD1. The CDR3 is 16 amino acids. Germline V gene sequence: CDR1 SNHLY, CDR2 FYNNEI. Trimming cost V 7 bases and J 1 base; bases outside gene matches: 11. The CDR3 reads CASNFRTGRGNTEAFF. The DNA of the CDR3 is TGTGCCAGCAATTTCAGGACAGGGCGGGGGAACACTGAAGCTTTCTTT.

V gene TRBV3-1 (or the pseudogene TRBV3-2) combines with J gene TRBJ1-4; D gene ambiguous. The CDR3 is made up of 11 amino acids. The V and J ends lost 10 bases and 3 bases respectively, with 6 bases between them. Germline V lookup: CDR1 LGHDT, CDR2 YNNKEL (reference sequence). In nucleotides, the CDR3 is TGTGCCACTTGTGCTAATGAAAAACTGTTTTTT. Its translation: CATCANEKLFF.

CDR3: CASSMPSGVGQPQHF. The CDR3 DNA follows: TGTGCCAGCAGTATGCCCTCCGGGGTGGGCCAGCCCCAGCATTTT. V gene TRBV28 combines with J gene TRBJ1-5; D uncertain. V shed 5 bases and J shed 7 bases, with 18 bases lying between them. This CDR3 has 15 residues. CDR1 MDHEN and CDR2 SYDVKM come from the germline V gene.